This TCR beta chain was sequenced during a study of molecular identifiers for immune sequencing clone quantification. For the study at large: RNA, taken in replicates from approximately 20,000 or 100,000 naive CD8 cells, was split five ways, with four sequenced. Study-level findings and limits: Identical TCR molecules sharing a barcode could underestimate highly expanded clone sizes.

A remark on this clonotype: Antigen specificity is unknown.

TCRdb analysed the PCR reads with MiXCR anew, one entry per CDR3 protein. The sample has about 68,000 distinct CDR3 sequences; 15% to 20% are singletons. Sequencing libraries of naive CD8 cells derived from roughly 20,000 to 1,000,000 sorted cells with 10%, 30% or 50% RNA. The authors gated naive CD8 T cells as CD8+CD4-CCR7+CD45RA+ for sorting. CDR1 and CDR2 from the germline V gene are SGHKS and YYEKEE (reference sequence). V shed 0 bases and J shed 1 base, with 11 bases lying between them. The CDR3 consists of 16 residues. The specimen was naive CD8+ T cells from blood, with Jurkat cell RNA spiked in. Subset given: FACS-sorted CD8+CD4-CCR7+CD45RA+ naive T cells. The TCR comes from a human donor in good health. Some libraries in this study had Jurkat cell RNA spiked in. The chain uses TRBV5-5 and TRBJ2-1; D is unresolved. Here the CDR3 reads CASSLVALPSYNEQFF. Written as DNA, the CDR3 is TGTGCCAGCAGCTTGGTGGCGTTACCTTCCTACAATGAGCAGTTCTTC.